This T cell receptor (beta chain) was retrieved from a study of cytomegalovirus exposure and HLA in healthy donors. The study, taken as a whole, reports: A link between a missense DCLRE1C variant and TCR beta V- and J-gene trimming emerged from a later analysis. Reports state that TCR beta sequences accurately predicted most subjects' HLA-A and HLA-B alleles.

The study ran its PCR with 60 Vbeta and 13 Jbeta primers. TCRdb's table, derived via immunoSEQ multiplex PCR, lists solely in-frame clones and lacks some. This sample contains fewer than 85,000 clones. To note about this clone: The antigen remains unidentified.

Trimming removed 8 bases at V and 10 bases at J, with 32 bases between. The CDR3 has 17 amino acids. The gene calls are TRBV23-1 and TRBJ1-1, with D perhaps matching TRBD1 (6 bases). TRBV23-1 is treated as an ORF (open reading frame) with a function not yet certain. The receptor was isolated from a man aged 25-40 years in good health and CMV-seronegative. Material: PBMCs. The CDR3 region has the DNA TGCGCCAGCGCCATAAGGCTCCTGGCAAAATCATTACAGGGAGCTTTCTTT. Translating gives CASAIRLLAKSLQGAFF.